The clone carrying this T cell receptor beta chain came up once. Its cognate antigen is unknown. Those who served as multiple sclerosis controls were treatment-naive patients with stable or active relapsing-remitting disease. RNA, at about 0.45 to 1 ug, was reverse transcribed with random hexamers. Coverage of TCR beta CDR3 amplification by immunoSEQ multiplex PCR extended to 54 Vbeta and 13 Jbeta. From the immunoSEQ multiplex PCR reads, TCRdb called clonotypes with MiXCR, one entry per CDR3 protein. The sample has 150,000 to 200,000 distinct CDR3 sequences, approximately 93% seen once. Germline V gene sequence: CDR1 DFQATT, CDR2 SNEGSKA (reference sequence). V dropped 4 bases and J dropped 2 bases, with 9 bases sitting between them. This CDR3 region has 12 residues. This specimen comes from a study of CD8 T cells in Susac syndrome. Study-wide findings and caveats: The study conceded that its TCR sequencing and HLA analysis involved relatively few individuals.

This clonotype was sampled from a human donor with multiple sclerosis. This chain links TRBV20-1 with TRBJ2-7; D is undetermined. Material for sequencing was CD4+ T cells from PBMCs. This chain's CDR3 is CSATGYAYEQYF. The CDR3 DNA reads as TGCAGTGCTACTGGGTATGCCTACGAGCAGTACTTC.